These T cell receptor beta chains were read from a single sample in a study of cytomegalovirus exposure and HLA in healthy donors. Some clones are missing from TCRdb's copy, which holds only in-frame ones; the method was immunoSEQ multiplex PCR. Among roughly 67,000 clones listed, roughly 80% were seen once. The specimen sequenced was PBMCs. The origin of the receptors is a woman in her twenties or thirties in good health and CMV-seronegative. The CDR3 runs from the conserved cysteine through the conserved F or W. Fields, in order: D gene, clone size, V gene, J gene, CDR3 protein, CDR3 DNA. D genes are given only for firm matches. Not all rows give a size; the values are once, few, many and, for expanded clones, a class.

D: .
size: .
V: TRBV7-9
J: TRBJ1-2
CDR3: CASSLYSGGHGYTF
DNA: TGTGCCAGCAGCTTGTATTCGGGGGGCCATGGCTACACCTTC

D: .
size: once
V: TRBV5-8
J: TRBJ1-5
CDR3: CASSYRDYNQPQHF
DNA: TGTGCCAGCAGCTACCGGGACTACAATCAGCCCCAGCATTTT

D: TRBD1
size: .
V: TRBV4-1
J: TRBJ2-5
CDR3: CASSQTRDRGQETQYF
DNA: TGCGCCAGCAGCCAAACCCGGGACAGGGGCCAAGAGACCCAGTACTTC

D: .
size: .
V: TRBV13
J: TRBJ1-1
CDR3: CASAYLGVPNTEAFF
DNA: TGTGCCAGCGCCTATCTCGGGGTGCCGAACACTGAAGCTTTCTTT

D: .
size: few
V: TRBV4-3
J: TRBJ1-1
CDR3: CASSQVVDTEAFF
DNA: TGCGCCAGCAGCCAAGTAGTCGACACTGAAGCTTTCTTT

D: .
size: .
V: TRBV27
J: TRBJ1-6
CDR3: CASSFRGTPLHF
DNA: TGTGCCAGCAGTTTCAGAGGGACACCCCTCCACTTT

D: TRBD1
size: .
V: TRBV7-9
J: TRBJ1-1
CDR3: CASSLGPGGLNTEAFF
DNA: TGTGCCAGCAGCTTAGGCCCAGGGGGCTTGAACACTGAAGCTTTCTTT

D: TRBD1
size: .
V: TRBV4-1
J: TRBJ2-7
CDR3: CASSQDRQGPSYEQYF
DNA: TGCGCCAGCAGCCAAGATAGACAGGGGCCCTCCTACGAGCAGTACTTC

D: TRBD1
size: .
V: TRBV7-9
J: TRBJ2-2
CDR3: CASSRIPTGADGELFF
DNA: TGTGCCAGCAGCCGGATACCTACAGGGGCCGACGGGGAGCTGTTTTTT

D: TRBD2
size: .
V: TRBV29-1
J: TRBJ2-3
CDR3: CSVGTSGASTDTQYF
DNA: TGCAGCGTGGGGACTAGCGGGGCCTCCACAGATACGCAGTATTTT

D: .
size: once
V: TRBV5-4
J: TRBJ1-2
CDR3: CASSPHPGVYGYTF
DNA: TGTGCCAGCAGCCCCCACCCAGGGGTTTATGGCTACACCTTC

D: TRBD1
size: .
V: TRBV2
J: TRBJ1-6
CDR3: CASSPRKGDREASSPLHF
DNA: TGTGCCAGCAGTCCTAGAAAGGGGGACAGGGAAGCTAGTTCACCCCTCCACTTT

D: .
size: once
V: TRBV4-3
J: TRBJ2-1
CDR3: CASSQGSWGPYNEQFF
DNA: TGCGCCAGCAGCCAAGGATCGTGGGGCCCCTACAATGAGCAGTTCTTC

D: TRBD1
size: .
V: TRBV30
J: TRBJ1-4
CDR3: CAWSQQGVDEKLFF
DNA: TGTGCCTGGAGCCAACAGGGGGTAGACGAAAAACTGTTTTTT

D: .
size: .
V: TRBV19
J: TRBJ2-7
CDR3: CASSMGQGNSYEQYF
DNA: TGTGCCAGTAGTATGGGACAAGGAAATTCCTACGAGCAGTACTTC

D: TRBD1
size: .
V: TRBV2
J: TRBJ2-7
CDR3: CASSDWDRGSYEQYF
DNA: TGTGCCAGCAGTGATTGGGACAGGGGATCCTACGAGCAGTACTTC

D: TRBD1
size: .
V: TRBV7-8
J: TRBJ1-2
CDR3: CASSLQTGGYYGYTF
DNA: TGTGCCAGCAGCTTACAAACAGGGGGCTACTATGGCTACACCTTC

D: TRBD2
size: few
V: TRBV6-1
J: TRBJ2-3
CDR3: CASSELAGPDTQYF
DNA: TGTGCCAGCAGTGAACTAGCGGGGCCAGATACGCAGTATTTT

D: TRBD1
size: once
V: TRBV7-2
J: TRBJ1-5
CDR3: CASSLQGGNQPQHF
DNA: TGTGCCAGCAGCTTACAGGGGGGCAATCAGCCCCAGCATTTT

D: .
size: .
V: TRBV5-1
J: TRBJ2-7
CDR3: CASSLAGNYEQYF
DNA: TGCGCCAGCAGCTTGGCTGGCAACTACGAGCAGTACTTC

D: .
size: .
V: TRBV4-1
J: TRBJ1-3
CDR3: CASSQVPTVSGNTIYF
DNA: TGCGCCAGCAGCCAAGTTCCGACAGTCTCTGGAAACACCATATATTTT

D: TRBD1
size: few
V: TRBV12-5
J: TRBJ2-5
CDR3: CASGSDREETQYF
DNA: TGTGCTAGTGGTTCAGACAGGGAAGAGACCCAGTACTTC

D: TRBD1
size: .
V: TRBV6-5
J: TRBJ1-5
CDR3: CASSPLGQGDQPQHF
DNA: TGTGCCAGCAGTCCGCTAGGACAGGGGGATCAGCCCCAGCATTTT

D: TRBD1
size: few
V: TRBV19
J: TRBJ1-1
CDR3: CASSAHGQGEAFF
DNA: TGTGCCAGTAGTGCCCATGGACAGGGGGAAGCTTTCTTT

D: .
size: .
V: TRBV18
J: TRBJ1-1
CDR3: CASSPKNGAGTQNTEAFF
DNA: TGTGCCAGCTCACCCAAAAACGGAGCCGGGACACAGAACACTGAAGCTTTCTTT

D: .
size: .
V: TRBV9
J: TRBJ2-7
CDR3: CASSVPQGIPSYEQYF
DNA: TGTGCCAGCAGCGTTCCTCAGGGGATTCCCTCCTACGAGCAGTACTTC

D: TRBD1
size: .
V: TRBV11-3
J: TRBJ2-1
CDR3: CASSLRGTGGNEQFF
DNA: TGTGCCAGCAGCTTACGTGGGACAGGGGGCAATGAGCAGTTCTTC

D: TRBD1
size: few
V: TRBV29-1
J: TRBJ2-7
CDR3: CSVASGTGAYEQYF
DNA: TGCAGCGTTGCTTCCGGGACAGGGGCTTACGAGCAGTACTTC

D: TRBD1
size: .
V: TRBV28
J: TRBJ1-2
CDR3: CASSPWDRGHYGYTF
DNA: TGTGCCAGCAGTCCATGGGACAGGGGGCACTATGGCTACACCTTC

D: TRBD1
size: .
V: TRBV7-6
J: TRBJ1-1
CDR3: CASSPTGLNTEAFF
DNA: TGTGCCAGCTCCCCGACAGGGCTAAACACTGAAGCTTTCTTT

D: TRBD1
size: .
V: TRBV27
J: TRBJ1-2
CDR3: CASSLRTGGVEKGYTF
DNA: TGTGCCAGCAGTCTTAGGACAGGGGGCGTCGAAAAGGGCTACACCTTC

D: TRBD1
size: .
V: TRBV19
J: TRBJ2-2
CDR3: CASSIGTENTGELFF
DNA: TGTGCCAGTAGTATCGGGACAGAGAACACCGGGGAGCTGTTTTTT

D: TRBD1
size: once
V: TRBV18
J: TRBJ1-5
CDR3: CASSLADRGRNQPQHF
DNA: TGTGCCAGCTCACTAGCAGACAGGGGAAGGAATCAGCCCCAGCATTTT

D: .
size: few
V: TRBV11-2
J: TRBJ1-1
CDR3: CASSSTNTEAFF
DNA: TGTGCCAGCAGCTCCACTAACACTGAAGCTTTCTTT

D: TRBD1
size: few
V: TRBV9
J: TRBJ1-1
CDR3: CASRQGGGNTEAFF
DNA: TGTGCCAGCCGCCAGGGGGGAGGAAACACTGAAGCTTTCTTT

D: TRBD1
size: .
V: TRBV30
J: TRBJ1-1
CDR3: CAWSSGTGYPNTEAFF
DNA: TGTGCCTGGAGTTCTGGGACAGGCTACCCCAACACTGAAGCTTTCTTT

D: .
size: few
V: TRBV6-6
J: TRBJ1-1
CDR3: CASSAGWGEAFF
DNA: TGTGCCAGCAGTGCAGGGTGGGGTGAAGCTTTCTTT

D: .
size: .
V: TRBV10-3
J: TRBJ2-7
CDR3: CAIKTGDSEQYF
DNA: TGTGCCATCAAGACGGGGGATAGCGAGCAGTACTTC

D: TRBD1
size: .
V: TRBV19
J: TRBJ1-1
CDR3: CASSISTGVNTEAFF
DNA: TGTGCCAGTAGTATATCGACAGGGGTGAACACTGAAGCTTTCTTT

D: TRBD1
size: .
V: TRBV28
J: TRBJ1-1
CDR3: CASSPHRQGSTEAFF
DNA: TGTGCCAGCAGTCCCCACCGACAGGGGAGCACTGAAGCTTTCTTT

D: .
size: .
V: TRBV19
J: TRBJ2-1
CDR3: CASSAGRGPNEQFF
DNA: TGTGCCAGTAGTGCCGGCAGGGGACCCAATGAGCAGTTCTTC

D: TRBD1
size: .
V: TRBV7-9
J: TRBJ2-7
CDR3: CSSSLVTGASYEQYF
DNA: TGTTCCAGCAGCTTAGTTACAGGGGCTAGTTACGAGCAGTACTTC

D: TRBD1
size: few
V: TRBV5-1
J: TRBJ2-7
CDR3: CASSKGQGGYEQYF
DNA: TGCGCCAGCAGCAAAGGACAGGGAGGCTACGAGCAGTACTTC

D: TRBD2
size: .
V: TRBV5-4
J: TRBJ2-6
CDR3: CASSRGGTPSGANVLTF
DNA: TGTGCCAGCAGCCGGGGGGGAACCCCCTCTGGGGCCAACGTCCTGACTTTC

D: TRBD2
size: .
V: TRBV7-2
J: TRBJ2-7
CDR3: CASSTTSGGFTYEQYF
DNA: TGTGCCAGCAGCACCACTAGCGGGGGCTTTACCTACGAGCAGTACTTC

D: .
size: .
V: TRBV6-4
J: TRBJ2-3
CDR3: CASSLTGLGDTQYF
DNA: TGTGCCAGCAGTCTAACAGGGTTGGGAGATACGCAGTATTTT

D: .
size: .
V: TRBV2
J: TRBJ1-5
CDR3: CASQGWERGNQPQHF
DNA: TGTGCCAGCCAGGGCTGGGAAAGGGGCAATCAGCCCCAGCATTTT

D: TRBD1
size: .
V: TRBV30
J: TRBJ2-5
CDR3: CAWIGDRGQTQYF
DNA: TGTGCCTGGATAGGAGACAGGGGCCAGACCCAGTACTTC

D: .
size: .
V: TRBV6-6
J: TRBJ1-2
CDR3: CASSYPGTRANYGYTF
DNA: TGTGCCAGCAGTTACCCCGGGACACGAGCCAACTATGGCTACACCTTC